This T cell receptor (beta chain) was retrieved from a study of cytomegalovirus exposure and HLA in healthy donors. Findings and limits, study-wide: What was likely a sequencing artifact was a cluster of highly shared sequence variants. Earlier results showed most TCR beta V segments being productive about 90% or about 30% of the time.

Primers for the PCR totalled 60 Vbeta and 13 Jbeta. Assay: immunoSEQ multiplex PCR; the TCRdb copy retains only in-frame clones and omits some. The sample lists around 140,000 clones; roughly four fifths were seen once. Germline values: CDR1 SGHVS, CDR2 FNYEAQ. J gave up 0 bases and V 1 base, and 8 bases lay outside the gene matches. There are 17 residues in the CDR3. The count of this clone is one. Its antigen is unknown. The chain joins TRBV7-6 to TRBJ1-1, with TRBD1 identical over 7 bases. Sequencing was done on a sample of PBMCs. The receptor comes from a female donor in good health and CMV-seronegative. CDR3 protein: CASSLGTGEIVNTEAFF. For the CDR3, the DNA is TGTGCCAGCAGCTTAGGAACAGGGGAGATTGTGAACACTGAAGCTTTCTTT.